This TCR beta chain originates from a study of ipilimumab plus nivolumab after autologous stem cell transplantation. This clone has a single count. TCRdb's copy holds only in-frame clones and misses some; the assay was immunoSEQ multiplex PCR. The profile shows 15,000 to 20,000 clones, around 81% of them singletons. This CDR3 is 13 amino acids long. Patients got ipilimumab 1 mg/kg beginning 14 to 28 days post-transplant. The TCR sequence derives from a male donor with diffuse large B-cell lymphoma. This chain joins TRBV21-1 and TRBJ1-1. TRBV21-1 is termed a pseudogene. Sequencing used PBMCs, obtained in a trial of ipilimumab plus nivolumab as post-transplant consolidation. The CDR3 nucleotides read TGTGCCAGCAGCCAGGACTGGGGAACTGAAGCTTTCTTT. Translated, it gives CASSQDWGTEAFF.